This TCR beta chain was sequenced in a study of cytomegalovirus exposure and HLA in healthy donors. It was with 60 Vbeta and 13 Jbeta primers that the PCR ran. Produced via immunoSEQ multiplex PCR; TCRdb's table is partial and in-frame only. The sample yields under 200,000 clones, roughly four fifths seen once. The ends lost 4 bases at V and 4 bases at J; junction bases unmatched: 10. CDR1 is SGHNT, CDR2 YYREEE, per germline (reference sequence). The CDR3 sequence is 18 residues long. The material sequenced was PBMCs. This clonotype was sampled from a woman between 18 and 30 years old in good health and CMV-seronegative. V usage is TRBV5-4 and J usage is TRBJ2-1; 14 nucleotides line up with TRBD2. CDR3 in amino acids: CASSTFWTSGRTYNEQFF. CDR3 coding DNA: TGTGCCAGCAGCACCTTTTGGACTAGCGGGAGGACTTACAATGAGCAGTTCTTC.